One sample yielded the 30 T cell receptor beta chains listed below, sequenced in a study of beta chain features in type 1 diabetes. Sequenced material consisted of expressed TCRB transcripts (all of the isolated RNA was reverse transcribed). Some clones are missing from TCRdb's copy, which holds only in-frame ones; the method was immunoSEQ multiplex PCR. The table records under 400,000 clones, 10% to 15% of them present only once. The specimen sequenced was naive CD4+ T cells from blood. The receptors originated from a man between 18 and 29 years old in good health.

This sequence joins TRBV7-9 and TRBJ1-5; D is perhaps TRBD1 (6 bases). CDR3 length: 17 amino acids. V dropped 6 bases and J dropped 11 bases, with 29 bases sitting between them. CDR1 SEHNR and CDR2 FQNEAQ come from the germline V gene (reference sequence). The CDR3 nucleotides read TGTGCCAGCAGGCATACCAACAGGGAGTGGGCCAGAGGGGCCCAGCATTTT. This codes for CASRHTNREWARGAQHF.

The chain joins TRBV30 to TRBJ1-4; unclear D gene. Germline lookup yields CDR1 GTSNPN and CDR2 SVGIG (reference sequence). The CDR3 extends over 12 amino acids. Trimming took off 1 base at V and 6 bases at J, with 6 bases between the two ends. In DNA form, the CDR3 reads TGTGCCTGGAGTGGGCGGCATGAAAAACTGTTTTTT. Amino acid sequence: CAWSGRHEKLFF. The whole variable domain, filled in from reference TRBV30 and TRBJ1-4, reads SQTIHQWPATLVQPVGSPLSLECTVEGTSNPNLYWYRQAAGRGLQLLFYSVGIGQISSEVPQNLSASRPQDRQFILSSKKLLLSDSGFYLCAWSGRHEKLFFGSGTQLSVL.

This clone occurred a few times. The chain couples TRBV9 to TRBJ2-1, with 12 bases identical to TRBD2. This CDR3 contains 18 residues. Trimming cost V 4 bases and J 0 bases; bases outside gene matches: 8. In germline, CDR1 is SGDLS, CDR2 YYNGEE. The CDR3 DNA follows: TGTGCCAGCAGCTTGCGGACTAGCGGGGATACCTCCTACAATGAGCAGTTCTTC. Its protein is CASSLRTSGDTSYNEQFF.

This clone has more than one count but fewer than ten. The rearrangement joins TRBV7-2 to TRBJ1-6; D remains unclear. CDR3 size: 19 residues. CDR1 is SGHTA and CDR2 is FQGNSA in the germline V gene. The V and J ends lost 3 bases and 0 bases respectively, with 18 bases between them. CDR3 DNA sequence: TGTGCCAGCAGCTTTAGGGCTAGCGGCAGGAGCTCCTATAATTCACCCCTCCACTTT. It translates to CASSFRASGRSSYNSPLHF.

The chain couples TRBV11-2 to TRBJ2-1; the D gene is possibly TRBD2 (5 bases). This CDR3 is 16 amino acids long. V was cut by 0 bases and J by 0 bases, with 9 bases left in between. From germline, CDR1 is SGHAT and CDR2 FQNNGV. The CDR3 loop reads CASSLDFTSSYNEQFF. The DNA of the CDR3 is TGTGCCAGCAGCTTAGATTTCACTAGCTCCTACAATGAGCAGTTCTTC.

The chain links TRBV4-3 to TRBJ1-1; no clear D. Germline CDR1 is LGHNA and CDR2 is YSLEER. V lost 4 bases to trimming and J lost 6 bases, with 15 bases between them. This CDR3 contains 14 residues. CDR3 amino acids: CASSREGSVPEAFF. In nucleotides, the CDR3 is TGCGCCAGCAGCCGCGAGGGTTCGGTACCTGAAGCTTTCTTT.

The rearrangement uses TRBV18 and TRBJ2-1; TRBD2 aligns across 7 bases. Germline V lookup: CDR1 KGHSH, CDR2 LQKENI. The length of the CDR3 is 14 residues. After removal of 4 bases from V and 5 bases from J, the junction contained 5 bases not matched to a gene. The DNA for the CDR3 is TGTGCCAGCTCACGGGCGGGAGACAACAATGAGCAGTTCTTC. Translated: CASSRAGDNNEQFF.

This clone was seen only once. CDR3 nucleotides: TGTGCCATCTCACAGGGGGAAACAAACTTGTTCTTC. Translating it yields CAISQGETNLFF. The chain recombines TRBV10-3 with TRBJ2-1, with 8 bases lining up with TRBD1. Germline V lookup: CDR1 ENHRY, CDR2 SYGVKD. V shed 8 bases and J 15 bases; nucleotides not matched to a gene: 12. The CDR3 has 12 amino acids.

This clone was observed a few times. The rearrangement joins TRBV7-9 to TRBJ1-1; TRBD1 aligns across 8 bases. J lost 1 base, V lost 4 bases, and 5 bases had no gene match. CDR1 is SEHNR, CDR2 FQNEAQ, per germline (reference sequence). This CDR3 spans 15 amino acids. The CDR3 protein is CASSSPGTGNTEAFF. The CDR3 DNA sequence: TGTGCCAGCAGCTCTCCCGGGACAGGGAACACTGAAGCTTTCTTT. The variable domain in full, completed from reference TRBV7-9 and TRBJ1-1, reads DTGVSQNPRHKITKRGQNVTFRCDPISEHNRLYWYRQTLGQGPEFLTYFQNEAQLEKSRLLSDRFSAERPKGSFSTLEIQRTEQGDSAMYLCASSSPGTGNTEAFFGQGTRLTVV.

This clone was counted a few times. The chain combines TRBV25-1 with TRBJ1-2; unclear D gene. The CDR3 is 14 amino acids. The V and J ends lost 2 bases and 6 bases respectively, with 13 bases between them. CDR1 is MGHDK and CDR2 is SYGVNS in the germline V gene. CDR3 amino acids: CASSEGGQAHGYTF. DNA for the CDR3: TGTGCCAGCAGTGAAGGTGGTCAGGCGCATGGCTACACCTTC.

This clone was counted between two and nine times. This chain uses TRBV5-1 with TRBJ2-6, with TRBD1 matching over 8 bases. The V and J ends lost 0 bases and 1 base, in that order; junction bases with no gene match: 6. The CDR3 spans 18 residues. The germline gives CDR1 SGHRS, CDR2 YFSETQ. The CDR3 loop reads CASSLVVRGRSGANVLTF. In DNA form, the CDR3 reads TGCGCCAGCAGCTTGGTCGTCAGGGGGCGGTCTGGGGCCAACGTCCTGACTTTC.

This clone was seen a few times. Different DNA sequences within this sample yield the same CDR3. The V and J genes are TRBV28 and TRBJ2-7, with D possibly matching TRBD2 (6 bases). There are 12 residues in the CDR3. Germline V CDR1 and CDR2: MDHEN, SYDVKM. Trimming left V 2 bases short and J 4 bases short, with 6 bases between. The CDR3 is CASSLRGYEQYF. CDR3 coding DNA: TGTGCCAGCAGTTTACGGGGGTACGAGCAGTACTTC.

This clone was picked up a small number of times. V usage is TRBV5-4 and J usage is TRBJ1-1; possibly TRBD1 for D (5 bases). CDR3 length: 12 amino acids. V dropped 4 bases and J dropped 8 bases, with 12 bases sitting between them. Germline V lookup: CDR1 SGHNT, CDR2 YYREEE (reference sequence). The CDR3 spells CASSIGTPEAFF. The CDR3, as DNA: TGTGCCAGCAGCATCGGGACTCCAGAAGCTTTCTTT.

The table lists this clone with a few counts. The J gene is TRBJ2-5, the V gene TRBV7-2; 8 bases agree with TRBD2. Germline CDR1 is SGHTA and CDR2 is FQGNSA. The ends lost 5 bases at V and 5 bases at J; junction bases unmatched: 10. There are 15 residues in the CDR3. CDR3 sequence reads: CASSGRRGVEETQYF. CDR3 nucleotides: TGTGCCAGCAGCGGACGGCGGGGGGTTGAGGAGACCCAGTACTTC.

This clone showed up just a few times. The rearrangement uses TRBV5-1 and TRBJ2-2, with TRBD1 as a possible D gene (6 bases). Germline assignment: CDR1 SGHRS and CDR2 YFSETQ. V was pared by 3 bases and J by 6 bases, with 15 bases between. This CDR3 has 15 residues. In nucleotides, the CDR3 is TGCGCCAGCAGCTCGGGCCAGGGGTACCCCGGGGAGCTGTTTTTT. Its protein product is CASSSGQGYPGELFF.

This clone was observed a handful of times. The chain employs TRBV11-2 and TRBJ2-3; possible D gene TRBD1, 6 bases. V was trimmed by 5 bases and J by 4 bases, leaving 16 bases between them. Germline CDR1 reads SGHAT; CDR2 reads FQNNGV. This CDR3 spans 15 amino acids. The CDR3 sequence is CASSASGQGSDTQYF. CDR3 bases: TGTGCCAGCAGCGCGAGCGGTCAGGGGTCAGATACGCAGTATTTT.

As concerns this clone: This CDR3 is also generated by other DNA sequences in the sample. This rearrangement joins TRBV20-1 to TRBJ2-1; D remains ambiguous. CDR1 and CDR2 from the germline V gene are DFQATT and SNEGSKA (reference sequence). V was clipped by 2 bases and J by 6 bases, with 5 bases between them. CDR3 size: 11 residues. CDR3 coding DNA: TGCAGTGCTAGACCCCTCAATGAGCAGTTCTTC. This encodes CSARPLNEQFF.

This chain connects TRBV6-6 to TRBJ1-2; 8 bases are a match to TRBD1. This CDR3 spans 15 amino acids. The junction had 11 bases not matched to a gene; V was cut back by 6 bases and J by 5 bases. In germline, CDR1 is MNHNY, CDR2 SVGAGI (reference sequence). CDR3 protein: CASSTPADRGYGYTF. For the CDR3, the DNA is TGTGCCAGCAGCACACCCGCCGACAGGGGTTATGGCTACACCTTC.

The chain couples TRBV6-5 to TRBJ1-4; no definite D call. Per germline, CDR1 MNHEY and CDR2 SVGAGI. This CDR3 spans 15 amino acids. Trimming stripped 2 bases from V and 7 bases from J, with 14 bases between. The CDR3 spells CASSYQTGGTEKLFF. The CDR3 DNA reads TGTGCCAGCAGTTACCAGACGGGAGGAACTGAAAAACTGTTTTTT.

This clone was counted only a few times. The V call is TRBV6-5, the J call TRBJ2-5; D remains ambiguous. CDR1 is MNHEY and CDR2 is SVGAGI in the germline V gene. CDR3 size: 13 residues. V shed 7 bases and J shed 7 bases, with 16 bases lying between them. CDR3 loop: CASTSVAVGTQYF. The CDR3 DNA reads as TGTGCCAGCACCAGCGTTGCGGTTGGGACCCAGTACTTC.

CDR3 DNA: TGTGCCAGCAGCCTGGACAGAAACACCGGGGAGCTGTTTTTT. It specifies CASSLDRNTGELFF. The V gene is TRBV5-6, the J gene TRBJ2-2, with D possibly TRBD1 on 6 matching bases. The CDR3 consists of 14 residues. The germline CDR1 and CDR2 sequences are SGHDT and YYEEEE. The ends were cut back, 4 bases at V and 2 bases at J, with 9 bases in the middle.

This clone was seen a few times. This chain links TRBV29-1 with TRBJ1-3; D perhaps matches TRBD1 (5 bases). V lost 6 bases, J lost 0 bases, and 12 bases lay in between. This CDR3 is 14 amino acids long. In germline, CDR1 is SQVTM, CDR2 ANQGSEA. The CDR3 coding sequence is TGCAGCGTCGGGGGGGGAGACTCTGGAAACACCATATATTTT. This sequence encodes CSVGGGDSGNTIYF.

This clone was counted between two and nine times. J is TRBJ1-1 and V is TRBV7-2, with D perhaps matching TRBD1 (6 bases). V lost 5 bases and J 0 bases, leaving 10 bases between the germline ends. The CDR3 loop spans 14 amino acids. Germline V lookup: CDR1 SGHTA, CDR2 FQGNSA. Here the CDR3 reads CASSRTALNTEAFF. For the CDR3, the DNA is TGTGCCAGCAGCCGGACAGCTCTGAACACTGAAGCTTTCTTT.

The chain recombines TRBV4-1 with TRBJ1-5; D uncertain. This CDR3 comprises 13 residues. The V end was cut by 1 base, the J end by 6 bases, with 7 bases between. Germline CDR1 is MGHRA and CDR2 is YSYEKL. The CDR3: CASSQVSSQPQHF. The CDR3 DNA follows: TGCGCCAGCAGCCAAGTTTCTTCTCAGCCCCAGCATTTT.

This clone was observed a few times. The CDR3 loop reads CASSFTSGGANEQYF. The CDR3 nucleotides read TGTGCCAGCAGCTTCACTAGCGGGGGGGCCAACGAGCAGTACTTC. The V and J genes are TRBV7-2 and TRBJ2-7; 13 bases match TRBD2. The CDR3 extends over 15 amino acids. CDR1 and CDR2 from the germline V gene are SGHTA and FQGNSA. V trimming: 3 bases; J trimming: 5 bases; junction bases outside the gene matches: 4.

This clone has just a few counts. The chain combines TRBV4-3 with TRBJ2-1, with 9 bases identical to TRBD2. V lost 3 bases, J lost 10 bases, and 19 bases stayed unmatched. CDR1 is LGHNA and CDR2 is YSLEER in the germline V gene. CDR3 length equals 18 residues. The CDR3 loop reads CASSHQAGGSAPFGEQFF. The CDR3 nucleotides are TGCGCCAGCAGCCATCAAGCGGGAGGAAGTGCCCCCTTTGGAGAGCAGTTCTTC.

This clone was recorded only once. The chain uses TRBV2 and TRBJ1-1, with D unresolved. Germline-derived CDR1 and CDR2 are SNHLY and FYNNEI. Between the trimmed V and J ends, which lost 11 bases and 0 bases, there was a span of 13 bases. The CDR3 has 13 residues. CDR3 sequence: CALRRDLNTEAFF. CDR3 DNA: TGTGCCTTACGGAGGGATTTGAACACTGAAGCTTTCTTT.

The rearrangement joins TRBV7-2 to TRBJ1-2, with TRBD1 as a possible D gene (5 bases). Trimming left V 4 bases short and J 8 bases short, with 17 bases between. The CDR3 extends over 14 amino acids. The V gene's germline CDR1 is SGHTA and CDR2 FQGNSA. The CDR3 reads CASSSSGFPAGYTF. The CDR3, as DNA: TGTGCCAGCAGCTCTTCAGGGTTCCCGGCGGGCTACACCTTC.

This clone was recorded a few times. This rearrangement joins TRBV4-2 to TRBJ2-1; 10 nucleotides match TRBD2. The CDR3 is 15 residues long. Per the germline V gene, CDR1 is LGHNA and CDR2 is YNFKEQ. V trimming: 1 base; J trimming: 5 bases; junction bases outside the gene matches: 2. The CDR3 sequence is CASSQGTSGDNEQFF. The CDR3 nucleotides read TGTGCCAGCAGCCAAGGGACTAGCGGTGACAATGAGCAGTTCTTC.

The chain employs TRBV30 and TRBJ2-6; D may be TRBD2 (6 bases). Trimming pared 1 base from V and 1 base from J, leaving 8 bases between. The CDR3 contains 15 residues. CDR1 and CDR2 from the germline V gene are GTSNPN and SVGIG (reference sequence). Here the CDR3 DNA reads TGTGCCTGGAGTGACGGGGGATCTGGGGCCAACGTCCTGACTTTC. This encodes CAWSDGGSGANVLTF.